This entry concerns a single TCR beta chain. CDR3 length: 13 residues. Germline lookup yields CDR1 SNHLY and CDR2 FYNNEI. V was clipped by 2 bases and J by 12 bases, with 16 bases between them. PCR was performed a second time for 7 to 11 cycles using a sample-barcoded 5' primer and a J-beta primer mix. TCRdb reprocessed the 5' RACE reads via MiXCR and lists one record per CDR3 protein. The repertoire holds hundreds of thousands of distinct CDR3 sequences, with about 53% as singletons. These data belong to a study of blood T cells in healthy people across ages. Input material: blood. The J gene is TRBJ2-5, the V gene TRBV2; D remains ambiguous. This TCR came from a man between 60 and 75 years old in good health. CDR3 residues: CASSEFFGSGEYF. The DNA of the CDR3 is TGTGCCAGCAGTGAATTTTTCGGGTCCGGAGAGTACTTC.